This TCR beta chain was observed in a study of Graves' ophthalmopathy and Graves' hyperthyroidism. Study-wide context: Untreated patients at initial diagnosis provided peripheral blood. Study-level results: A model of 13 signatures distinguished ophthalmopathy from stable hyperthyroidism at approximately 90% sensitivity and 65% to 84% specificity.

RNA transcripts provided the template for amplifying TCR beta CDR3 regions. RT-PCR in the first round used HTBI primers; a second-round multiplex PCR followed. TCRdb reanalysed the multiplex PCR reads using MiXCR and keeps one entry per CDR3 protein. The sample lists roughly 400,000 distinct CDR3 sequences; about 17% were seen once. This clonotype was counted at least ten times. Its antigen is not identified. Compared with germline, one end of the junction differs, possibly owing to a read error. The specimen sequenced was peripheral blood. The clonotype comes from an adult woman with stable Graves' hyperthyroidism.

Written as DNA, the CDR3 is TGTGCCAGCAGTAACTCGTCGGCGATGAACACTGAAGCTTTCTTT. Amino acids: CASSNSSAMNTEAFF. The V and J genes are TRBV6-5 and TRBJ1-1; D not certain. Germline CDR1 and CDR2: MNHEY and SVGAGI. CDR3 length: 15 residues.